The 13 T cell receptor beta chains reported below all come from one sample, sequenced in a study of cytomegalovirus exposure and HLA in healthy donors. Sequencing was performed with immunoSEQ multiplex PCR; in TCRdb, only in-frame clones are kept and a portion is missing. The sample yields around 200,000 clones, about 81% seen once. Input material: PBMCs. Receptors originate from a young woman in good health and CMV-seronegative.

This rearrangement joins TRBV5-1 to TRBJ1-4; 9 bases match TRBD1. The germline gives CDR1 SGHRS, CDR2 YFSETQ. CDR3 length: 14 amino acids. Germline trimming cut 3 bases from V and 8 bases from J; bases unmatched to any gene: 5. The CDR3 DNA follows: TGCGCCAGCAGCTCTGGGACAGGGCCCGAAAAACTGTTTTTT. Translating it yields CASSSGTGPEKLFF.

The V call is TRBV19, the J call TRBJ1-5; TRBD1 matches 8 bases. Germline-derived CDR1 and CDR2 are LNHDA and SQIVND (reference sequence). The V segment lost 8 bases and the J segment 4 bases; nucleotides outside the gene matches: 13. This CDR3 has 16 amino acids. In DNA, the CDR3 is TGTGCCAGTTCCCCTATGGACAGGGTAGGGAATCAGCCCCAGCATTTT. This gives the protein CASSPMDRVGNQPQHF. The full variable domain, completed using reference TRBV19 and TRBJ1-5, is DGGITQSPKYLFRKEGQNVTLSCEQNLNHDAMYWYRQDPGQGLRLIYYSQIVNDFQKGDIAEGYSVSREKKESFPLTVTSAQKNPTAFYLCASSPMDRVGNQPQHFGDGTRLSIL.

V usage is TRBV14 and J usage is TRBJ2-1; perhaps TRBD2 as D (5 bases). Trimming removed 0 bases from V and 0 bases from J, with 9 bases in between. CDR3 length: 16 amino acids. CDR1 is SGHDN and CDR2 is FVKESK in the germline V gene. The CDR3 spells CASSQELGFSYNEQFF. The CDR3 DNA reads as TGTGCCAGCAGCCAAGAACTAGGATTCTCCTACAATGAGCAGTTCTTC.

As to this clone: The same CDR3 arises from other DNA sequences in this sample as well. V usage is TRBV27 and J usage is TRBJ1-2; the match to TRBD1 covers 8 bases. Germline trimming cut 4 bases from V and 3 bases from J; bases unmatched to any gene: 1. The CDR3 extends over 13 amino acids. In germline, CDR1 is MNHEY, CDR2 SMNVEV (reference sequence). CDR3 protein: CASSSTGDYGYTF. The CDR3 nucleotides are TGTGCCAGCAGTTCGACAGGGGACTATGGCTACACCTTC.

This clone was seen a few times. This sample includes further DNA sequences coding for the same CDR3. V gene TRBV6-5 combines with J gene TRBJ2-7, with 12 bases identical to TRBD1. The CDR3 length is 14 residues. CDR1 is MNHEY, CDR2 SVGAGI, per germline. The V segment lost 5 bases and the J segment 2 bases; nucleotides outside the gene matches: 1. As DNA, the CDR3 is TGTGCCAGCAGTGGGGACAGGGGGCCCTACGAGCAGTACTTC. Its translation is CASSGDRGPYEQYF.

The chain links TRBV4-1 to TRBJ2-7; D possibly corresponds to TRBD1 (5 bases). V was clipped by 1 base and J by 0 bases, with 7 bases between them. The germline CDR1 and CDR2 sequences are MGHRA and YSYEKL. The CDR3 has 14 amino acids. The CDR3 sequence is CASSQATGSYEQYF. The CDR3 DNA follows: TGCGCCAGCAGCCAAGCAACAGGCTCCTACGAGCAGTACTTC.

The rearrangement links TRBV27 to TRBJ2-7, with D perhaps TRBD1 (7 bases). CDR3 length: 14 amino acids. Trimming cost V 8 bases and J 3 bases, with 17 bases left between them. CDR1 is MNHEY and CDR2 is SMNVEV in the germline V gene (reference sequence). CDR3 region: CASRRGDRFYEQYF. DNA for the CDR3: TGTGCCAGCCGGCGCGGGGACAGATTCTACGAGCAGTACTTC.

This clone was counted only a few times. The chain links TRBV6-1 to TRBJ2-5; D uncertain. The CDR3 sequence is 14 residues long. From germline, CDR1 is MNHNS and CDR2 SASEGT. Trimming removed 6 bases from V and 2 bases from J, with 13 bases in between. The CDR3 region has the DNA TGTGCCAGCAGCCTTGGCGGCGGTCAAGAGACCCAGTACTTC. This codes for CASSLGGGQETQYF.

This chain connects TRBV7-2 to TRBJ2-5; 11 positions match TRBD2. CDR1 is SGHTA and CDR2 is FQGNSA in the germline V gene. Trimming took 5 bases from V and 0 from J; bases not matched to a gene: 8. This CDR3 region has 17 residues. CDR3 protein: CASSRKASGRNQETQYF. The CDR3 coding sequence is TGTGCCAGCAGCCGGAAAGCTAGCGGGAGGAACCAAGAGACCCAGTACTTC.

The rearrangement uses TRBV19 and TRBJ2-1, with 7 bases fitting TRBD1. Germline V gives CDR1 LNHDA, CDR2 SQIVND (reference sequence). This CDR3 spans 15 amino acids. Unmatched junction bases numbered 8, after V lost 5 bases and J lost 4 bases. CDR3 protein: CASSRRDSDYNEQFF. CDR3 coding DNA: TGTGCCAGTAGTCGCCGGGACAGCGATTACAATGAGCAGTTCTTC. Using reference TRBV19 and TRBJ2-1 for the parts outside the CDR3, the full variable domain is DGGITQSPKYLFRKEGQNVTLSCEQNLNHDAMYWYRQDPGQGLRLIYYSQIVNDFQKGDIAEGYSVSREKKESFPLTVTSAQKNPTAFYLCASSRRDSDYNEQFFGPGTRLTVL.

The rearrangement links TRBV7-9 to TRBJ2-2; D is unclear. V was cut by 6 bases and J by 4 bases, with 12 bases left in between. The length of the CDR3 is 14 residues. Germline assignment: CDR1 SEHNR and CDR2 FQNEAQ (reference sequence). The CDR3 bases are TGTGCCAGCAGTCAAACTATCCCCACCGGGGAGCTGTTTTTT. This codes for CASSQTIPTGELFF.

This clone was found once. The chain links TRBV27 to TRBJ2-7; maybe TRBD1 (6 bases). The germline V gene has CDR1 MNHEY and CDR2 SMNVEV (reference sequence). The CDR3 contains 15 residues. V was trimmed by 5 bases and J by 3 bases, leaving 17 bases between them. The CDR3: CASSLYRAPGYEQYF. CDR3 DNA sequence: TGTGCCAGCAGTCTATACAGGGCACCGGGCTACGAGCAGTACTTC.

This clone is a singleton in its sample. This chain links TRBV6-1 with TRBJ2-7; D might be TRBD1 (6 bases). This CDR3 is 14 amino acids long. The germline V gene encodes CDR1 MNHNS and CDR2 SASEGT. Trimming stripped 5 bases from V and 3 bases from J, with 14 bases between. The CDR3 region is CASSHRDTSYEQYF. In DNA form, the CDR3 reads TGTGCCAGCAGTCACCGGGACACGAGCTACGAGCAGTACTTC.